This is a list of T cell receptor beta chains from one sample in a study of blood T cells in healthy people across ages. TCRdb re-derived calls from the 5' RACE reads in MiXCR, one entry per CDR3 protein. The sample carries about 640,000 distinct CDR3 sequences, under 70% recorded once. Sequencing was done on a sample of blood. The source of these receptors is a man in his sixties in good health. Each CDR3 is given with its conserved first and last residue. The D gene is left open where the match is weak. Size values are once, few and many counts, or a class for expanded clones, and some rows have none.

TRBD1	NA	14	TRBV9	TRBJ2-7	CASSVAGQGYEQYF	TGTGCCAGCAGCGTAGCCGGACAGGGCTACGAGCAGTACTTC
NA	once	15	TRBV29-1	TRBJ1-1	CSVAPGGWVFTEAFF	TGCAGCGTTGCTCCCGGGGGCTGGGTATTCACTGAAGCTTTCTTT
NA	NA	15	TRBV4-2	TRBJ2-7	CASSPQVGGAYEQYF	TGTGCCAGCAGCCCCCAGGTAGGGGGGGCCTACGAGCAGTACTTC
NA	NA	13	TRBV29-1	TRBJ2-3	CSVATTGSDTQYF	TGCAGCGTGGCCACTACAGGGTCAGATACGCAGTATTTT
NA	NA	13	TRBV20-1	TRBJ2-5	CSASGPFRETQYF	TGCAGTGCTAGCGGACCCTTCAGGGAGACCCAGTACTTC
NA	NA	15	TRBV12-3/TRBV12-4	TRBJ1-6	CASNPMGEYNSPLHF	TGTGCCAGCAACCCGATGGGTGAGTATAATTCACCCCTCCACTTT
TRBD2	NA	15	TRBV10-2	TRBJ2-7	CASSDPSGGDYEQYF	TGCGCCAGCAGTGATCCCAGCGGGGGGGATTACGAGCAGTACTTC
NA	NA	15	TRBV12-3/TRBV12-4	TRBJ2-5	CASSPDRVGGETQYF	TGTGCCAGCAGTCCCGACAGGGTGGGGGGGGAGACCCAGTACTTC
TRBD2	NA	16	TRBV10-3	TRBJ2-1	CAISALGTSGSNEQFF	TGTGCCATCAGTGCGCTAGGGACTAGCGGATCCAATGAGCAGTTCTTC
TRBD1	NA	15	TRBV6-1	TRBJ2-7	CASSPRDRGDYEQYF	TGTGCCAGCAGTCCCCGGGACAGGGGGGACTACGAGCAGTACTTC
NA	NA	13	TRBV2	TRBJ1-1	CASSVGTSTEAFF	TGTGCCAGCAGTGTGGGGACGTCGACTGAAGCTTTCTTT
TRBD2	NA	14	TRBV4-2	TRBJ2-1	CASSRAGEYNEQFF	TGTGCCAGCAGCCGGGCGGGGGAGTACAATGAGCAGTTCTTC
TRBD1	NA	17	TRBV9	TRBJ2-7	CASSAGVTGTGAHEQYF	TGTGCCAGCAGCGCTGGTGTTACCGGGACAGGGGCCCACGAGCAGTACTTC
NA	NA	14	TRBV20-1	TRBJ2-6	CSARDPSGANVLTF	TGCAGTGCTAGAGACCCCTCTGGGGCCAACGTCCTGACTTTC
NA	NA	15	TRBV28	TRBJ2-5	CASSLIGQGQETQYF	TGTGCCAGCAGTTTAATCGGCCAGGGCCAAGAGACCCAGTACTTC
NA	NA	15	TRBV7-9	TRBJ1-6	CASSPGLSYNSPLHF	TGTGCCAGCAGCCCGGGTCTCTCCTATAATTCACCCCTCCACTTT
NA	NA	15	TRBV25-1	TRBJ2-5	CASSELGWSQETQYF	TGTGCCAGCAGTGAATTAGGTTGGTCCCAAGAGACCCAGTACTTC
NA	NA	15	TRBV10-3	TRBJ2-5	CAISDQSGGWETQYF	TGTGCCATCAGTGATCAGTCCGGGGGCTGGGAGACCCAGTACTTC
NA	NA	17	TRBV12-3/TRBV12-4	TRBJ2-3	CASNRGTGTASADTQYF	TGTGCCAGTAACAGAGGAACAGGGACGGCCAGCGCAGATACGCAGTATTTT
NA	NA	14	TRBV12-3/TRBV12-4	TRBJ1-2	CASSPPGVLRGYTF	TGTGCCAGCAGTCCACCGGGGGTCTTGAGGGGCTACACCTTC
NA	once	15	TRBV6-4	TRBJ2-1	CASVGPRRSYNEQFF	TGTGCCAGTGTCGGCCCCCGAAGGTCCTACAATGAGCAGTTCTTC
NA	NA	16	TRBV5-1	TRBJ1-4	CASRLGNGLTNEKLFF	TGCGCCAGCAGATTGGGGAACGGGCTGACTAATGAAAAACTGTTTTTT
TRBD2	NA	16	TRBV20-1	TRBJ2-3	CSATPSGRAGTDTQYF	TGCAGTGCTACTCCTAGCGGGAGGGCCGGAACAGATACGCAGTATTTT
NA	NA	13	TRBV2	TRBJ2-1	CASQQGIYNEQFF	TGTGCCAGCCAGCAGGGGATTTACAATGAGCAGTTCTTC
NA	NA	15	TRBV7-6	TRBJ1-5	CASSPVRHSNQPQHF	TGTGCCAGCAGCCCAGTCCGGCATAGCAATCAGCCCCAGCATTTT
TRBD2	NA	16	TRBV10-3	TRBJ2-5	CAISDETSGGVKTQYF	TGTGCCATCAGTGATGAGACTAGCGGGGGGGTAAAGACCCAGTACTTC
NA	NA	15	TRBV7-9	TRBJ1-4	CASSSLAGRGEKLFF	TGTGCCAGCAGCTCCCTTGCAGGTCGAGGTGAAAAACTGTTTTTT
TRBD1	NA	18	TRBV15	TRBJ1-6	CATGRGAGQSSYNSPLHF	TGTGCCACCGGCAGAGGGGCGGGACAGAGTTCCTATAATTCACCCCTCCACTTT
NA	NA	13	TRBV29-1	TRBJ1-1	CSVELQSDTEAFF	TGCAGCGTTGAACTCCAGTCGGACACTGAAGCTTTCTTT
TRBD2	NA	14	TRBV12-3/TRBV12-4	TRBJ2-1	CASSLSGGATEQFF	TGTGCCAGCAGTTTAAGCGGGGGGGCCACTGAGCAGTTCTTC
TRBD2	NA	12	TRBV11-2	TRBJ2-5	CASNILAGERYF	TGTGCCAGCAACATTCTAGCGGGGGAGCGGTACTTC
NA	NA	13	TRBV6-1	TRBJ1-2	CASSPRTNYGYTF	TGTGCCAGCAGCCCCCGGACTAACTATGGCTACACCTTC
NA	once	15	TRBV2	TRBJ1-4	CASSVSSGTNEKLFF	TGTGCCAGCAGTGTGAGCTCAGGGACTAATGAAAAACTGTTTTTT
TRBD1	few	14	TRBV5-1	TRBJ1-2	CASSEGAGSFGYTF	TGCGCCAGCAGCGAGGGGGCGGGCAGTTTTGGCTACACCTTC
TRBD2	NA	18	TRBV11-2	TRBJ2-1	CASSLRGGGPSSYNEQFF	TGTGCCAGCAGCTTAAGAGGCGGGGGTCCTAGCTCCTACAATGAGCAGTTCTTC